Below, 20 T cell receptor beta chains from the same sample are listed, as sequenced in a study of blood T cell repertoires in COVID-19. Generated by immunoSEQ multiplex PCR, the TCRdb table keeps only in-frame clones and is missing some. The sample contains 150,000 to 200,000 clones, about three quarters of which appear only once. The specimen was peripheral blood. These receptors were taken from a woman over 75 with COVID-19, enrolled during active disease.

The CDR3 sequence: CASSLSGQGVYEQYF. The CDR3 DNA follows: TGTGCCAGCAGTTTGTCGGGGCAGGGGGTCTACGAGCAGTACTTC. This sequence joins TRBV28 and TRBJ2-7; the match to TRBD1 covers 7 bases. The V and J ends lost 3 bases and 3 bases, in that order; junction bases with no gene match: 8. This CDR3 region has 15 residues. Germline values: CDR1 MDHEN, CDR2 SYDVKM.

The gene calls are TRBV27 and TRBJ2-1; 8 nucleotides line up with TRBD2. CDR3 length: 15 amino acids. The trim removed 5 bases at V and 6 bases at J, leaving 9 bases unmatched. Germline V gene sequence: CDR1 MNHEY, CDR2 SMNVEV (reference sequence). CDR3 DNA: TGTGCCAGCAGTCCTCAGCGGGAGCCCCTCAATGAGCAGTTCTTC. Its protein product is CASSPQREPLNEQFF.

The chain carries TRBV5-5 and TRBJ2-7; TRBD1 aligns across 9 bases. From germline, CDR1 is SGHKS and CDR2 YYEKEE (reference sequence). Losses at the gene ends were 4 bases for V and 3 bases for J; bases not matched to a gene: 2. The CDR3 sequence is 13 residues long. The CDR3 bases are TGTGCCAGCAGCGGACAGGGGTTCTACGAGCAGTACTTC. Encoded protein: CASSGQGFYEQYF.

This sequence joins TRBV14 and TRBJ2-3; perhaps TRBD1 as D (6 bases). The CDR3 length is 13 residues. V was pared by 2 bases and J by 5 bases, with 8 bases between. Germline lookup yields CDR1 SGHDN and CDR2 FVKESK. The CDR3 spells CASSQTQGDTQYF. Written as DNA, the CDR3 is TGTGCCAGCAGCCAAACACAGGGAGATACGCAGTATTTT. Looking up the rest from reference TRBV14 and TRBJ2-3 gives the full variable domain: EAGVTQFPSHSVIEKGQTVTLRCDPISGHDNLYWYRRVMGKEIKFLLHFVKESKQDESGMPNNRFLAERTGGTYSTLKVQPAELEDSGVYFCASSQTQGDTQYFGPGTRLTVL.

The chain recombines TRBV11-3 with TRBJ2-3; 8 bases map to TRBD1. Looked up from germline, CDR1 is SGHNT and CDR2 is YENEEA. CDR3 length: 17 residues. V lost 4 bases, J lost 6 bases, and 15 bases stayed unmatched. The CDR3 is CASSWGAGGTSPDTQYF. As DNA, the CDR3 is TGTGCCAGCAGCTGGGGGGCAGGGGGCACATCCCCGGATACGCAGTATTTT. Filled out from reference TRBV11-3 and TRBJ2-3, the complete variable domain reads EAGVVQSPRYKIIEKKQPVAFWCNPISGHNTLYWYLQNLGQGPELLIRYENEEAVDDSQLPKDRFSAERLKGVDSTLKIQPAELGDSAVYLCASSWGAGGTSPDTQYFGPGTRLTVL.

This clone appeared once. The chain has TRBV29-1 and TRBJ2-1, with TRBD2 matching 8 bases. V lost 0 bases, J lost 4 bases, and 8 bases stayed unmatched. Germline V gene lookup returns CDR1 SQVTM and CDR2 ANQGSEA. The CDR3 is 16 residues long. The CDR3 region is CSVEDHGEREYNEQFF. DNA of the CDR3: TGCAGCGTTGAAGATCACGGGGAGCGGGAGTACAATGAGCAGTTCTTC.

The chain links TRBV10-3 to TRBJ2-3; weak D call: TRBD1 (5 bases). The germline V and J ends were trimmed by 4 bases and 4 bases, with 15 bases remaining between them. The CDR3 is made up of 15 amino acids. In germline, CDR1 is ENHRY, CDR2 SYGVKD. The CDR3 is CAISGIDSVSDTQYF. The CDR3 region has the DNA TGTGCCATCAGTGGAATAGACAGTGTATCAGATACGCAGTATTTT.

This sequence joins TRBV21-1 and TRBJ1-4; the table's D call, TRBD1, has no DNA check behind it. TRBV21-1 is an annotated pseudogene. The CDR3 has 15 amino acids. For the CDR3, the DNA is TGTGCCAAACAGGGGGCGAAAGGAGTTCGGGAAAAACTGTTTTTT. This sequence encodes CAKQGAKGVREKLFF.

This chain connects TRBV5-1 to TRBJ2-2, with TRBD1 as a possible D gene (6 bases). V dropped 2 bases and J dropped 6 bases, with 8 bases sitting between them. Germline assignment: CDR1 SGHRS and CDR2 YFSETQ. This CDR3 contains 13 residues. CDR3 amino acids: CASSLQGPGELFF. DNA for the CDR3: TGCGCCAGCAGCTTACAGGGCCCCGGGGAGCTGTTTTTT.

The chain recombines TRBV30 with TRBJ2-3; the D is unclear. V lost 2 bases and J lost 1, with 4 bases in between. The germline gives CDR1 GTSNPN, CDR2 SVGIG (reference sequence). The CDR3 has 12 residues. CDR3 nucleotide sequence: TGTGCCTGGAGTTTCGGCACAGATACGCAGTATTTT. Protein sequence: CAWSFGTDTQYF.

CDR3 DNA: TGCGCCAGCAGCTTGGAGGGACAGGGGGCGGATGAGCAGTACTTC. Translation gives CASSLEGQGADEQYF. The chain links TRBV5-1 to TRBJ2-7, with 12 bases identical to TRBD1. In germline, CDR1 is SGHRS, CDR2 YFSETQ. The V segment lost 0 bases and the J segment 7 bases; nucleotides outside the gene matches: 5. The CDR3 length is 15 residues.

J is TRBJ1-5 and V is TRBV19, with D uncertain. CDR1 is LNHDA and CDR2 is SQIVND in the germline V gene (reference sequence). The CDR3 totals 13 residues. Deletions cut 6 bases from V and 2 bases from J, with 8 bases between. CDR3 in amino acids: CASRVGGNQPQHF. CDR3 coding DNA: TGTGCCAGTAGGGTCGGGGGCAATCAGCCCCAGCATTTT.

The chain uses TRBV7-9 and TRBJ2-7; 12 bases fit TRBD2. V gave up 4 bases and J gave up 5 bases; unmatched junction bases: 6. This CDR3 region has 15 residues. In germline, CDR1 is SEHNR, CDR2 FQNEAQ (reference sequence). For the CDR3, the DNA is TGTGCCAGCAGCTCGAGGACTAGCGGGAAAGACGAGCAGTACTTC. Residues: CASSSRTSGKDEQYF.

The gene calls are TRBV3-1 (or the pseudogene TRBV3-2) and TRBJ2-3; D unclear. The CDR3 is 14 amino acids. CDR1 is LGHDT and CDR2 is YNNKEL in the germline V gene (reference sequence). Between the trimmed V and J ends, which lost 1 base and 0 bases, there was a span of 5 bases. The CDR3 sequence: CASSQGYSTDTQYF. DNA for the CDR3: TGTGCCAGCAGCCAAGGCTACAGCACAGATACGCAGTATTTT.

The chain employs TRBV28 and TRBJ2-7, with 7 bases aligning to TRBD2. V shed 2 bases, J shed 6 bases, and the junction held 13 bases outside the gene matches. The length of the CDR3 is 16 residues. CDR1 is MDHEN and CDR2 is SYDVKM in the germline V gene. The CDR3 region has the DNA TGTGCCAGCAGTTTAGGACCACTGGCGGGAGAACTCGAGCAGTACTTC. This sequence encodes CASSLGPLAGELEQYF.

This sequence joins TRBV18 and TRBJ2-7; TRBD2 is a possible D gene (7 bases). Germline CDR1 KGHSH, CDR2 LQKENI. V dropped 6 bases and J dropped 5 bases, with 17 bases sitting between them. This CDR3 has 14 residues. For the CDR3, the DNA is TGTGCCAGCTCTCCAACGAGGGGGGGCGACGAGCAGTACTTC. This translates into CASSPTRGGDEQYF.

This chain uses TRBV4-3 with TRBJ2-3, with D perhaps TRBD1 (7 bases). The germline gives CDR1 LGHNA, CDR2 YSLEER. With 4 bases removed from V and 1 base from J, the gap between germline ends came to 21 bases. This CDR3 spans 18 amino acids. This chain's CDR3 is CASSPRDSGVSRTDTQYF. The DNA for the CDR3 is TGCGCCAGCAGCCCGCGGGACAGCGGTGTATCTCGCACAGATACGCAGTATTTT.

A few counts support this clone. This rearrangement joins TRBV5-4 to TRBJ1-2, with D hard to call. Deletions cut 4 bases from V and 8 bases from J, with 15 bases between. The CDR3 sequence is 13 residues long. From germline, CDR1 is SGHNT and CDR2 YYREEE (reference sequence). The CDR3 DNA reads as TGTGCCAGCAGCCAAGAGGGAATTTGGGGCTACACCTTC. Amino acids: CASSQEGIWGYTF.

This chain joins TRBV27 and TRBJ1-1, with D perhaps matching TRBD1 (6 bases). CDR3 length equals 12 residues. Trimming cost V 2 bases and J 8 bases, with 9 bases left between them. Germline V gives CDR1 MNHEY, CDR2 SMNVEV (reference sequence). In nucleotides, the CDR3 is TGTGCCAGCAGTTTAAGGGGGGGAGAAGCTTTCTTT. It encodes CASSLRGGEAFF.

The chain combines TRBV2 with TRBJ2-1; 10 bases match TRBD2. This CDR3 comprises 16 residues. J lost 7 bases, V lost 5 bases, and 11 bases had no gene match. The germline V gene has CDR1 SNHLY and CDR2 FYNNEI. In nucleotides, the CDR3 is TGTGCCAGCAGTCTAACAGCGGGGGGGCCGAGGAATGAGCAGTTCTTC. Amino acids: CASSLTAGGPRNEQFF. Based on the CDR3 plus reference TRBV2 and TRBJ2-1, the full variable domain is EPEVTQTPSHQVTQMGQEVILRCVPISNHLYFYWYRQILGQKVEFLVSFYNNEISEKSEIFDDQFSVERPDGSNFTLKIRSTKLEDSAMYFCASSLTAGGPRNEQFFGPGTRLTVL.